Presented here are 16 T cell receptor beta chains from one specimen sequenced in a study of human T cells and chemical hapten exposure. Each CDR3 protein gets one entry after TCRdb re-called the RACE reads with MiXCR. The table records about 85,000 distinct CDR3 sequences, more than 9% of them present only once. The time point here: patch test 2, 6 weeks after DPC sensitization. Treatment noted: therapeutic diphenylcyclopropenone sensitization with weekly scalp DPC. The sequencing here drew on whole blood, taken in connection with sensitization to the hapten diphenylcyclopropenone (DPC). The receptors were gathered from a man aged 18 to 35 with alopecia areata. Some clones in this sample may be carry-over from other donors' samples.

V gene TRBV29-1 combines with J gene TRBJ1-2, with 10 nucleotides matching TRBD1. The length of the CDR3 is 13 residues. Germline V lookup: CDR1 SQVTM, CDR2 ANQGSEA. Germline trimming cut 3 bases from V and 4 bases from J; bases unmatched to any gene: 2. The CDR3 reads CSVEGQGIYGYTF. The CDR3 DNA reads as TGCAGCGTTGAGGGACAGGGGATCTATGGCTACACCTTC.

This clonotype was seen at least ten times. The chain joins TRBV7-8 to TRBJ1-5, with D tentatively TRBD1 (6 bases). This CDR3 has 15 amino acids. Germline CDR1 reads SGHVS; CDR2 reads FQNEAQ. V was shortened by 5 bases and J by 1 base, with 12 bases between the two germline ends. CDR3 in amino acids: CASSPGRGSNQPQHF. For the CDR3, the DNA is TGTGCCAGCAGCCCCGGCAGGGGAAGCAATCAGCCCCAGCATTTT.

This rearrangement joins TRBV7-6 to TRBJ1-4; weak D call: TRBD1 (6 bases). Germline values: CDR1 SGHVS, CDR2 FNYEAQ. V was pared by 5 bases and J by 7 bases, with 14 bases between. The CDR3 runs 14 residues. CDR3 amino acids: CASSATGLGEKLFF. CDR3 nucleotide sequence: TGTGCCAGCAGCGCGACAGGCCTAGGTGAAAAACTGTTTTTT. The whole variable domain, filled in from reference TRBV7-6 and TRBJ1-4, reads GAGVSQSPRYKVTKRGQDVALRCDPISGHVSLYWYRQALGQGPEFLTYFNYEAQQDKSGLPNDRFSAERPEGSISTLTIQRTEQRDSAMYRCASSATGLGEKLFFGSGTQLSVL.

The chain carries TRBV4-3 and TRBJ1-4; no firm D call. Germline CDR1 is LGHNA and CDR2 is YSLEER. The V end lost 0 bases, the J end lost 4 bases, and 9 bases lay between the germline ends. There are 15 residues in the CDR3. The CDR3 bases are TGCGCCAGCAGCCAAGAGCTTCAGTATAATGAAAAACTGTTTTTT. Its translation is CASSQELQYNEKLFF.

In its sample, this clonotype was seen many times. The rearrangement joins TRBV29-1 to TRBJ1-1; maybe TRBD1 (5 bases). Germline CDR1 is SQVTM and CDR2 is ANQGSEA. V lost 6 bases, J lost 1 base, and 9 bases lay in between. CDR3 length equals 12 residues. This chain's CDR3 is CSVRAPNTEAFF. For the CDR3, the DNA is TGCAGCGTCAGGGCCCCGAACACTGAAGCTTTCTTT.

The chain couples TRBV29-1 to TRBJ1-2; possible D gene TRBD1, 5 bases. V was trimmed by 6 bases and J by 13 bases, leaving 18 bases between them. In germline, CDR1 is SQVTM, CDR2 ANQGSEA. The CDR3 loop spans 11 amino acids. CDR3 in amino acids: CSVGDAALATF. The CDR3, as DNA: TGCAGCGTAGGGGACGCCGCATTGGCCACCTTC.

This clonotype was found many times. The chain carries TRBV20-1 and TRBJ1-1; D unresolved. V was shortened by 3 bases and J by 2 bases, with 16 bases between the two germline ends. This CDR3 is built from 15 residues. The germline gives CDR1 DFQATT, CDR2 SNEGSKA (reference sequence). This CDR3 is CSASEGDLYNTEAFF. In DNA form, the CDR3 reads TGCAGTGCTAGCGAAGGAGACCTCTACAACACTGAAGCTTTCTTT.

This clonotype was counted at least ten times. The CDR3 DNA reads as TGTGCCAGCAGCTTAGAAGCTCCCACCTACAATGAGCAGTTCTTC. The encoded protein is CASSLEAPTYNEQFF. V is TRBV7-2 and J is TRBJ2-1; D unresolved. CDR3 length: 15 amino acids. Germline V gene lookup returns CDR1 SGHTA and CDR2 FQGNSA. V lost 1 base, J lost 2 bases, and 9 bases lay in between.

CDR3 region: CASSPLVSFSNYGYTF. The CDR3 DNA reads as TGTGCCAGCAGCCCGCTGGTCAGTTTCTCTAACTATGGCTACACCTTC. The chain recombines TRBV7-6 with TRBJ1-2; the D is unclear. The germline V gene has CDR1 SGHVS and CDR2 FNYEAQ. The CDR3 covers 16 residues. V was clipped by 5 bases and J by 0 bases, with 16 bases between them.

This clonotype was picked up many times. This rearrangement joins TRBV4-1 to TRBJ2-1; D is possibly TRBD2 (6 bases). Per the germline V gene, CDR1 is MGHRA and CDR2 is YSYEKL. Trimming removed 5 bases from V and 0 bases from J, with 23 bases in between. This CDR3 comprises 19 residues. This CDR3 is CASSLPEAIRGSSYNEQFF. The CDR3, as DNA: TGCGCCAGCAGCTTACCCGAGGCGATACGGGGGAGCTCCTACAATGAGCAGTTCTTC.

The rearrangement uses TRBV6-2 or TRBV6-3 and TRBJ2-2; maybe TRBD2 (6 bases). CDR3 length: 11 residues. Germline V lookup: CDR1 MNHEY, CDR2 SVGEGT. V lost 6 bases and J lost 7, with 6 bases in between. The CDR3 DNA follows: TGTGCCAGCAGGCGGGACGGGGAGCTGTTTTTT. As protein: CASRRDGELFF.

CDR3 protein: CASSIRDRDYEQYF. CDR3 nucleotides: TGTGCCAGCAGTATCCGGGACAGGGATTACGAGCAGTACTTC. This chain links TRBV27 with TRBJ2-7; 9 bases align to TRBD1. The junction had 6 bases not matched to a gene; V was cut back by 5 bases and J by 4 bases. The CDR3 is 14 amino acids. The germline CDR1 and CDR2 sequences are MNHEY and SMNVEV (reference sequence).

V gene TRBV15 combines with J gene TRBJ1-2; 9 nucleotides align to TRBD1. With V trimmed by 1 base and J by 0 bases, 6 bases remained unmatched. Germline V gives CDR1 LNHNV, CDR2 YYDKDF (reference sequence). There are 17 residues in the CDR3. CDR3: CATSRGGTGLTNYGYTF. Written as DNA, the CDR3 is TGTGCCACCAGCAGAGGAGGGACAGGGCTTACTAACTATGGCTACACCTTC.

This clonotype was seen a few times. This chain connects TRBV15 to TRBJ1-1; D ambiguous. Per the germline V gene, CDR1 is LNHNV and CDR2 is YYDKDF (reference sequence). CDR3 length equals 16 residues. V lost 0 bases to trimming and J lost 0 bases, with 11 bases between them. CDR3 sequence reads: CATSREHGEMNTEAFF. The CDR3 DNA sequence: TGTGCCACCAGCAGAGAACACGGGGAAATGAACACTGAAGCTTTCTTT.

The table lists this clonotype with a few counts. This chain links TRBV15 with TRBJ2-7; tentative D call: TRBD1 (6 bases). The CDR3 has 15 amino acids. CDR1 and CDR2 (germline): LNHNV, YYDKDF (reference sequence). Between the trimmed V and J ends, which lost 1 base and 3 bases, there was a span of 13 bases. The CDR3 coding sequence is TGTGCCACCAGCAGAGCTCATCAGGGGATCTACGAGCAGTACTTC. Amino acid sequence: CATSRAHQGIYEQYF.

This clonotype was picked up a small number of times. The chain has TRBV9 and TRBJ2-6; 7 bases map to TRBD1. Trimming cost V 7 bases and J 0 bases; bases outside gene matches: 10. Germline values: CDR1 SGDLS, CDR2 YYNGEE. This CDR3 has 17 amino acids. The CDR3 here is CASCPGGILSGANVLTF. CDR3 nucleotide sequence: TGTGCCAGCTGTCCAGGGGGAATACTCTCTGGGGCCAACGTCCTGACTTTC.